The T cell receptor beta chain described here comes from a study of blood T cell repertoires in COVID-19. Across the whole study: The analysed material was cDNA or gDNA that came from T cells, B-cell-depleted T cells, or PBMCs.

It was during active infection that Seattle patients were enrolled and then longitudinally followed. Under the authors' procedure: How many nucleated cells were present was estimated from reference gene primer amplification. TCRdb keeps only in-frame clones here, not all; method: immunoSEQ multiplex PCR. Clone size and the V and J calls come from that table; the DNA yielded D and trimming. The data show roughly 410,000 clones, approximately 90% seen once. With 7 bases removed from V and 1 base from J, the gap between germline ends came to 8 bases. Germline CDR1 and CDR2: LNHDA and SQIVND (reference sequence). The CDR3 is 13 residues long.

The receptor was isolated from a woman between 35 and 50 years old with COVID-19, enrolled during active disease. The sample comprised peripheral blood. The chain has TRBV19 and TRBJ2-1; D call uncertain. As DNA, the CDR3 is TGTGCCAGTAATGCGGCGTCCTACAATGAGCAGTTCTTC. Translating gives CASNAASYNEQFF.